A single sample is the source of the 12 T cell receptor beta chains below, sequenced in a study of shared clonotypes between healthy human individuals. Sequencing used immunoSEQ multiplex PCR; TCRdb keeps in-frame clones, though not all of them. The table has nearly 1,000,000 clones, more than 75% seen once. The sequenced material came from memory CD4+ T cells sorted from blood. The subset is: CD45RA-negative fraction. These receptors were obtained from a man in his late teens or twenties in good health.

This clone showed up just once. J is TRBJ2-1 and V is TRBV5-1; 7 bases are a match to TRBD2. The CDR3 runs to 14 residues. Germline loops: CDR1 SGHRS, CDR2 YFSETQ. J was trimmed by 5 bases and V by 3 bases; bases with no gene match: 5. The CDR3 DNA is TGCGCCAGCAGCTCTAACGGGAGGAACAATGAGCAGTTCTTC. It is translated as CASSSNGRNNEQFF.

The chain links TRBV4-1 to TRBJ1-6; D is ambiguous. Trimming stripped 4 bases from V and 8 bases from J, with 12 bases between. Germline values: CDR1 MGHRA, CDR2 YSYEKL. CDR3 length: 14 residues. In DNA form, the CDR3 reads TGCGCCAGCAGCCTCAGAAACATCGATTCACCCCTCCACTTT. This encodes CASSLRNIDSPLHF.

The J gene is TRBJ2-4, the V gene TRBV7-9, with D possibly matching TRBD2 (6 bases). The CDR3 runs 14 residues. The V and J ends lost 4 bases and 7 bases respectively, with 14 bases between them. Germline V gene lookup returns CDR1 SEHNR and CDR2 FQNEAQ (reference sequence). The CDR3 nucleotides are TGTGCCAGCAGCTCGGGAGAAGAGAGGAACATTCAGTACTTC. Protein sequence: CASSSGEERNIQYF. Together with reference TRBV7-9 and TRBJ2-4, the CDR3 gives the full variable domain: DTGVSQNPRHKITKRGQNVTFRCDPISEHNRLYWYRQTLGQGPEFLTYFQNEAQLEKSRLLSDRFSAERPKGSFSTLEIQRTEQGDSAMYLCASSSGEERNIQYFGAGTRLSVL.

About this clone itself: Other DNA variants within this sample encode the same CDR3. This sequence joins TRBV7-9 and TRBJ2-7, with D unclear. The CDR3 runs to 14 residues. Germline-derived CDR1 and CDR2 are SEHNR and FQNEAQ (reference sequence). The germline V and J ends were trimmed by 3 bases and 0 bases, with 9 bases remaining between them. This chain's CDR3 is CASSLAAGSYEQYF. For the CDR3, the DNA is TGTGCCAGCAGCTTGGCAGCCGGCTCCTACGAGCAGTACTTC.

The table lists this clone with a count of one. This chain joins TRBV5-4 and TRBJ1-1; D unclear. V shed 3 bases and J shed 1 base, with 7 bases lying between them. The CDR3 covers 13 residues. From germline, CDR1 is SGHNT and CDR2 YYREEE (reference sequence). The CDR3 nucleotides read TGTGCCAGCAGCTCGAACACGAACACTGAAGCTTTCTTT. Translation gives CASSSNTNTEAFF.

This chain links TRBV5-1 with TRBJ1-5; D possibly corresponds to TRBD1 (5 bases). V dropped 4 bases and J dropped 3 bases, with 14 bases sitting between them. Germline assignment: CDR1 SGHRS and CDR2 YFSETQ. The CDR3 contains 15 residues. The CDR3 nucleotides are TGCGCCAGCAGCCCCCTCGCAGGGCTCAATCAGCCCCAGCATTTT. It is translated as CASSPLAGLNQPQHF.

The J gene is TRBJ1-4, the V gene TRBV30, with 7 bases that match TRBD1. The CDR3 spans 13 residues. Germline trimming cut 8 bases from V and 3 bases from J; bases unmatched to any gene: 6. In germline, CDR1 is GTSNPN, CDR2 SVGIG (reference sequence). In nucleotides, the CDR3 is TGTGCCGTGGACAGGAAAGCTAATGAAAAACTGTTTTTT. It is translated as CAVDRKANEKLFF.

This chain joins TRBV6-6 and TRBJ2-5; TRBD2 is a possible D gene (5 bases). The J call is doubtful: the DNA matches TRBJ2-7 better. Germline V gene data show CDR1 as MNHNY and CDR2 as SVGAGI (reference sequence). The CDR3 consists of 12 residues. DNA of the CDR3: TGTGCCAGCAGTGACTACTCCTACGAGCAGTACTTC. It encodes CASSDYSYEQYF.

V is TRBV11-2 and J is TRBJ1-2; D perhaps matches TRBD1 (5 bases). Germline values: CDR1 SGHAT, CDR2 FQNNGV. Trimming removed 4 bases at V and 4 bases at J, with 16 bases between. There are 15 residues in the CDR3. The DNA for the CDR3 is TGTGCCAGCAGCTCATCCTTTGGACACCTCTATGGCTACACCTTC. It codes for CASSSSFGHLYGYTF.

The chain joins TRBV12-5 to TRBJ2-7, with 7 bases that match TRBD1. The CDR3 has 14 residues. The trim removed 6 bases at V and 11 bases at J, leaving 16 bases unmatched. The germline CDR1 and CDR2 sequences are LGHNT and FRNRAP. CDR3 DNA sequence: TGTGCTAGTGGCAAGCCGGGACAGCCCTTCAGGGAGTACTTC. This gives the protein CASGKPGQPFREYF.

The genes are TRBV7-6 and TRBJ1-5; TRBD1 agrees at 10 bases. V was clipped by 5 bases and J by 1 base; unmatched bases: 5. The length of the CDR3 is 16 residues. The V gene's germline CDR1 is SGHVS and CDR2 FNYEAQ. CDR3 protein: CASSPGQGGSNQPQHF. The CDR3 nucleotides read TGTGCCAGCAGCCCCGGACAGGGGGGAAGCAATCAGCCCCAGCATTTT.

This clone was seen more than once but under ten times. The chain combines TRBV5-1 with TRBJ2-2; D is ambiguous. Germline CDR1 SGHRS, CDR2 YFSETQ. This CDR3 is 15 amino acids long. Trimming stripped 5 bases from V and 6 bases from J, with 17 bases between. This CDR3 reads CASRRDIAGAGELFF. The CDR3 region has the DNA TGCGCCAGCAGGAGAGACATTGCCGGAGCCGGGGAGCTGTTTTTT.